The table lists the clone carrying this T cell receptor beta chain with a few counts. Antigen specificity is unknown. This sample is drawn from a study of cytomegalovirus exposure and HLA in healthy donors. Whole-study findings and limits: It is likely that the observed cluster of highly shared sequence variants was a sequencing artifact. The authors confirmed in vitro that a few CMV-associated chains were specific for CMV antigens.

The length of the CDR3 is 13 residues. Germline V gene lookup returns CDR1 SGHRS and CDR2 YFSETQ. Trimming stripped 5 bases from V and 5 bases from J, with 11 bases between. This PCR relied on a set of 60 Vbeta primers and 13 Jbeta primers. Original handling: Roughly 76 million unique TCR beta chains, roughly 11 million of them shared, were counted by a later analysis. Here immunoSEQ multiplex PCR was the method, and the copy in TCRdb shows in-frame clones only, minus some. That table gives V, J and clone size, and the DNA gave D and trimming. Among some 140,000 clones listed, approximately 79% were seen once.

The sample taken for sequencing was PBMCs. The chain carries TRBV5-1 and TRBJ1-5, with D possibly being TRBD1 (6 bases). The receptor was isolated from a man younger than 35 in good health and CMV-seronegative. The CDR3 spells CASRSKGDQPQHF. The CDR3 bases are TGCGCCAGCAGATCGAAGGGGGATCAGCCCCAGCATTTT.